The present T cell receptor (beta chain) was sequenced within a study of glioma-infiltrating T cells after dendritic cell vaccination. CDR3 length: 14 amino acids. V shed 8 bases, J shed 8 bases, and the junction held 11 bases outside the gene matches. General observations from the study: Higher pretreatment TIL content predicted longer progression-free time and survival.

Sequencing was performed with immunoSEQ multiplex PCR; in TCRdb, only in-frame clones are kept and a portion is missing. The sample lists 110,000 or so clones, almost 90% occurring once. This sample's time point: after dendritic cell vaccination, including at tumor progression/relapse. PBMC were collected before vaccination, two weeks after the third vaccination, and at progression. Regarding this clone: Its antigen is still unknown.

The source is a human donor with glioblastoma. This specimen was blood, taken after dendritic cell vaccination. V usage is TRBV23-1 and J usage is TRBJ1-4; 7 positions match TRBD1. TRBV23-1 counts as an open reading frame of uncertain function. The CDR3 DNA reads TGCGCCAGCTCCGACAGGGTGGATAACGAAAAACTGTTTTTT. It specifies CASSDRVDNEKLFF.